The 20 T cell receptor beta chains below come from one sample, sequenced in a study of graft-versus-host responses after intestinal transplantation. Profiling relied on immunoSEQ multiplex PCR, and the TCRdb table lists in-frame clones only, not all of them. The sample has over 80,000 clones, around 88% seen once. The sequencing used PBMCs, collected 255 days after intestinal transplant. All receptors come from a human patient who received an intestinal transplant, so some T cells may come from the graft donor.

The chain has TRBV6-1 and TRBJ1-4, with 9 bases matching TRBD1. The V segment lost 6 bases and the J segment 5 bases; nucleotides outside the gene matches: 4. Germline CDR1 MNHNS, CDR2 SASEGT. The CDR3 is made up of 14 amino acids. The CDR3, as DNA: TGTGCCAGCAGACCGGGACAGGGAAATGAAAAACTGTTTTTT. Translated: CASRPGQGNEKLFF.

This chain joins TRBV28 and TRBJ2-4; D call uncertain. CDR1 MDHEN and CDR2 SYDVKM come from the germline V gene. The length of the CDR3 is 11 residues. The germline V and J ends were trimmed by 4 bases and 7 bases, with 5 bases remaining between them. For the CDR3, the DNA is TGTGCCAGCAGTTCCTCTAACATTCAGTACTTC. Its translation: CASSSSNIQYF.

The CDR3 nucleotides are TGTGCCACCTCGGGACAGGGAAGCAATCAGCCCCAGCATTTT. Protein sequence: CATSGQGSNQPQHF. The chain has TRBV15 and TRBJ1-5, with 9 bases fitting TRBD1. CDR1 and CDR2 (germline): LNHNV, YYDKDF (reference sequence). The J segment lost 1 base and the V segment lost 8 bases, leaving 3 bases of the junction unmatched. The CDR3 is 14 residues long.

The V and J genes are TRBV7-8 and TRBJ2-7; 10 bases are shared with TRBD2. This CDR3 comprises 14 residues. J gave up 4 bases and V 3 bases, and 3 bases lay outside the gene matches. Looked up from germline, CDR1 is SGHVS and CDR2 is FQNEAQ. The CDR3 sequence is CASSLASGGYEQYF. The CDR3 coding sequence is TGTGCCAGCAGCTTGGCTAGCGGGGGTTACGAGCAGTACTTC.

The rearrangement links TRBV6-5 to TRBJ1-5, with TRBD1 as a possible D gene (5 bases). The CDR3 spans 13 residues. V lost 6 bases and J 7 bases, leaving 13 bases between the germline ends. The germline V gene encodes CDR1 MNHEY and CDR2 SVGAGI. The CDR3 nucleotides are TGTGCCAGCAGACCCGGGACCAACCAGCCCCAGCATTTT. Protein product: CASRPGTNQPQHF.

The chain carries TRBV2 and TRBJ2-3; 9 bases fit TRBD2. V gave up 4 bases and J gave up 6 bases; unmatched junction bases: 14. This CDR3 comprises 17 residues. Germline CDR1 SNHLY, CDR2 FYNNEI. CDR3 bases: TGTGCCAGCAGTGTGTATTGGCGGGGGGGCCAAGCGGATACGCAGTATTTT. Its translation is CASSVYWRGGQADTQYF.

In its sample, this clone was seen once. The V and J genes are TRBV7-9 and TRBJ2-5, with a tentative D call TRBD1 (5 bases). The CDR3 totals 15 residues. Germline V CDR1 and CDR2: SEHNR, FQNEAQ (reference sequence). V dropped 3 bases and J dropped 5 bases, with 16 bases sitting between them. The CDR3 loop is CASSLFGQGLETQYF. In DNA, the CDR3 is TGTGCCAGCAGCTTGTTTGGTCAGGGTCTGGAGACCCAGTACTTC.

V is TRBV28 and J is TRBJ1-2, with a weak D call TRBD1 (5 bases). Germline assignment: CDR1 MDHEN and CDR2 SYDVKM. V lost 1 base, J lost 5 bases, and 11 bases lay in between. The length of the CDR3 is 14 residues. CDR3 DNA sequence: TGTGCCAGCAGTTTATCAATCGGGGGTTATGGCTACACCTTC. Translating it yields CASSLSIGGYGYTF.

The chain employs TRBV4-1 and TRBJ2-3, with D unclear. This CDR3 contains 15 residues. V gave up 1 base and J gave up 2 bases, with 10 bases separating them. Per germline, CDR1 MGHRA and CDR2 YSYEKL. The CDR3: CASSQVPGFTDTQYF. CDR3 nucleotides: TGCGCCAGCAGCCAAGTTCCGGGTTTCACAGATACGCAGTATTTT.

This sequence joins TRBV7-8 and TRBJ2-5; D is ambiguous. Germline CDR1 is SGHVS and CDR2 is FQNEAQ. V was clipped by 2 bases and J by 3 bases, with 10 bases between them. The length of the CDR3 is 14 residues. In DNA, the CDR3 is TGTGCCAGCAGCTTATATGGGAATAAAGAGACCCAGTACTTC. It yields the protein CASSLYGNKETQYF.

V is TRBV5-6 and J is TRBJ2-7; D gene ambiguous. V lost 7 bases, J lost 0 bases, and 11 bases lay in between. Germline-derived CDR1 and CDR2 are SGHDT and YYEEEE. The CDR3 sequence is 13 residues long. CDR3 DNA sequence: TGTGCCAGCGGAACAGTGAGCTCCTACGAGCAGTACTTC. It yields the protein CASGTVSSYEQYF.

The rearrangement uses TRBV14 and TRBJ2-5, with a possible D match to TRBD2 (6 bases). The CDR3 is 17 residues long. V was shortened by 1 base and J by 1 base, with 16 bases between the two germline ends. Germline-derived CDR1 and CDR2 are SGHDN and FVKESK. Here the CDR3 reads CASSQVGSRGTQETQYF. The CDR3 DNA is TGTGCCAGCAGCCAAGTCGGGTCTCGGGGGACCCAAGAGACCCAGTACTTC. The full variable domain, with the rest looked up from reference TRBV14 and TRBJ2-5, is EAGVTQFPSHSVIEKGQTVTLRCDPISGHDNLYWYRRVMGKEIKFLLHFVKESKQDESGMPNNRFLAERTGGTYSTLKVQPAELEDSGVYFCASSQVGSRGTQETQYFGPGTRLLVL.

The V and J genes are TRBV6-5 and TRBJ1-2; unclear D gene. Germline values: CDR1 MNHEY, CDR2 SVGAGI. Trimming took 6 bases from V and 3 from J, leaving 8 bases between them. CDR3 length: 12 amino acids. The CDR3 is CASRHSYYGYTF. The CDR3 DNA reads as TGTGCCAGCAGGCACAGCTACTATGGCTACACCTTC.

CDR3 loop: CSVVQGDTEAFF. For the CDR3, the DNA is TGCAGCGTTGTGCAGGGAGACACTGAAGCTTTCTTT. The chain employs TRBV29-1 and TRBJ1-1; D perhaps matches TRBD1 (5 bases). Germline values: CDR1 SQVTM, CDR2 ANQGSEA. CDR3 size: 12 residues. Trimming removed 4 bases from V and 3 bases from J, with 9 bases in between.

The gene calls are TRBV6-4 and TRBJ1-1; 8 nucleotides match TRBD1. Per the germline V gene, CDR1 is MRHNA and CDR2 is SNTAGT. This CDR3 spans 12 amino acids. The V segment lost 2 bases and the J segment 8 bases; nucleotides outside the gene matches: 1. CDR3 amino acids: CASSDGTGEAFF. The DNA of the CDR3 is TGTGCCAGCAGTGACGGGACAGGAGAAGCTTTCTTT.

V and J are TRBV19 and TRBJ2-7, with a tentative D call TRBD1 (6 bases). This CDR3 is 15 amino acids long. The ends were cut back, 6 bases at V and 6 bases at J, with 21 bases in the middle. Per germline, CDR1 LNHDA and CDR2 SQIVND (reference sequence). CDR3 nucleotides: TGTGCCAGTAGCTACAGGGAGAGCCCTCGGGGCGAGCAGTACTTC. Translation gives CASSYRESPRGEQYF.

V gene TRBV5-4 combines with J gene TRBJ1-3; no firm D call. Trimming stripped 2 bases from V and 2 bases from J, with 8 bases between. The CDR3 runs to 14 residues. From germline, CDR1 is SGHNT and CDR2 YYREEE (reference sequence). The CDR3: CASSFKGTGNTIYF. In DNA, the CDR3 is TGTGCCAGCAGCTTTAAGGGCACTGGAAACACCATATATTTT.

This chain joins TRBV6-6 and TRBJ1-1, with TRBD1 matching over 8 bases. The CDR3 sequence is 15 residues long. V trimming: 6 bases; J trimming: 3 bases; junction bases outside the gene matches: 9. The germline CDR1 and CDR2 sequences are MNHNY and SVGAGI (reference sequence). The CDR3 is CASSRGQGSHTEAFF. CDR3 sequence (DNA): TGTGCCAGCAGCCGCGGACAGGGAAGCCACACTGAAGCTTTCTTT.

The gene calls are TRBV27 and TRBJ1-2; D call uncertain. The CDR3 covers 13 residues. Germline CDR1 reads MNHEY; CDR2 reads SMNVEV (reference sequence). V lost 4 bases to trimming and J lost 3 bases, with 9 bases between them. The CDR3 nucleotides are TGTGCCAGCAGTTCGAAAGGGTACTATGGCTACACCTTC. It encodes CASSSKGYYGYTF.

V gene TRBV6-1 combines with J gene TRBJ1-2, with unresolved D. V was trimmed by 2 bases and J by 4 bases, leaving 8 bases between them. This CDR3 is 13 amino acids long. Germline V gene data show CDR1 as MNHNS and CDR2 as SASEGT. The CDR3 spells CASSELELYGYTF. For the CDR3, the DNA is TGTGCCAGCAGTGAACTTGAGCTCTATGGCTACACCTTC.